A single sample gave rise to the 17 T cell receptor beta chains below, sequenced in a study of cytomegalovirus exposure and HLA in healthy donors. Libraries were prepared by immunoSEQ multiplex PCR; TCRdb keeps only in-frame clonotypes and omits some of them. The table records 100,000 to 150,000 clones, approximately 88% of them present only once. Sequenced input: PBMCs. These receptors all stem from a woman aged 18-29 years in good health and CMV-seronegative.

The J gene is TRBJ2-1, the V gene TRBV2; D is possibly TRBD1 (5 bases). Germline CDR1 SNHLY, CDR2 FYNNEI. CDR3 length equals 13 residues. V lost 6 bases and J 10 bases, leaving 16 bases between the germline ends. The CDR3 coding sequence is TGTGCCAGCAGCTACCTTTGGGGCGAAGAGCAGTTCTTC. This translates into CASSYLWGEEQFF. Full variable domain (outside the CDR3, taken from reference TRBV2 and TRBJ2-1): EPEVTQTPSHQVTQMGQEVILRCVPISNHLYFYWYRQILGQKVEFLVSFYNNEISEKSEIFDDQFSVERPDGSNFTLKIRSTKLEDSAMYFCASSYLWGEEQFFGPGTRLTVL.

The chain combines TRBV7-8 with TRBJ2-3; 8 bases line up with TRBD2. Germline CDR1 and CDR2: SGHVS and FQNEAQ. The ends lost 6 bases at V and 6 bases at J; junction bases unmatched: 11. The CDR3 length is 15 residues. The CDR3 DNA is TGTGCCAGCAGAAAAGAGCGGGAGCGGCGGGATACGCAGTATTTT. It yields the protein CASRKERERRDTQYF. Combining the CDR3 with reference TRBV7-8 and TRBJ2-3 gives the whole variable domain GAGVSQSPRYKVAKRGQDVALRCDPISGHVSLFWYQQALGQGPEFLTYFQNEAQLDKSGLPSDRFFAERPEGSVSTLKIQRTQQEDSAVYLCASRKERERRDTQYFGPGTRLTVL.

This chain uses TRBV7-8 with TRBJ2-7, with 7 bases matching TRBD1. Germline V gene data show CDR1 as SGHVS and CDR2 as FQNEAQ. The V and J ends lost 3 bases and 0 bases, in that order; junction bases with no gene match: 5. The length of the CDR3 is 15 residues. CDR3 sequence reads: CASSFRDSLSYEQYF. In DNA, the CDR3 is TGTGCCAGCAGCTTCCGGGACAGTCTCTCCTACGAGCAGTACTTC.

This clone was counted between two and nine times. This rearrangement joins TRBV19 to TRBJ2-7; 7 positions agree with TRBD1. The V and J ends lost 3 bases and 1 base, in that order; junction bases with no gene match: 0. The CDR3 spans 13 residues. The germline gives CDR1 LNHDA, CDR2 SQIVND (reference sequence). CDR3 sequence: CASSMGQSYEQYF. The DNA for the CDR3 is TGTGCCAGTAGTATGGGACAGTCCTACGAGCAGTACTTC.

This clone was seen only once. The rearrangement links TRBV6-1 to TRBJ2-7; D uncertain. This CDR3 contains 13 residues. The germline V gene encodes CDR1 MNHNS and CDR2 SASEGT. The germline V and J ends were trimmed by 1 base and 3 bases, with 7 bases remaining between them. CDR3 DNA: TGTGCCAGCAGTGAAGTCGTCGTCTACGAGCAGTACTTC. Residues: CASSEVVVYEQYF.

The chain recombines TRBV5-1 with TRBJ2-5; D is perhaps TRBD1 (6 bases). CDR3 length: 14 amino acids. Germline V gene sequence: CDR1 SGHRS, CDR2 YFSETQ. Trimming removed 2 bases from V and 11 bases from J, with 19 bases in between. The CDR3 sequence: CASSFTQAQGEQYF. The CDR3 region has the DNA TGCGCCAGCAGCTTTACCCAAGCACAGGGAGAGCAGTACTTC.

The sample holds one count of this clone. The V call is TRBV19, the J call TRBJ2-3; D perhaps matches TRBD2 (5 bases). The V end was cut by 2 bases, the J end by 6 bases, with 9 bases between. Germline values: CDR1 LNHDA, CDR2 SQIVND (reference sequence). The CDR3 is made up of 13 amino acids. The CDR3 DNA sequence: TGTGCCAGTAGTATACGCACGGGGGATACGCAGTATTTT. This codes for CASSIRTGDTQYF.

In its sample, this clone was seen a few times. The J gene is TRBJ2-7, the V gene TRBV9; 11 nucleotides match TRBD2. This CDR3 is built from 14 residues. From germline, CDR1 is SGDLS and CDR2 YYNGEE. V shed 4 bases, J shed 5 bases, and the junction held 5 bases outside the gene matches. The CDR3 region has the DNA TGTGCCAGCAGCCTCCGACTAGCGGGGCACGAGCAGTACTTC. Amino acids: CASSLRLAGHEQYF.

As DNA, the CDR3 is TGCGCCAGCAGCCAAGAAGGACTAGCGGTAAGCACAGATACGCAGTATTTT. This translates into CASSQEGLAVSTDTQYF. V gene TRBV4-1 combines with J gene TRBJ2-3; the match to TRBD2 covers 10 bases. The germline gives CDR1 MGHRA, CDR2 YSYEKL. Unmatched junction bases numbered 3, after V lost 0 bases and J lost 0 bases. The CDR3 totals 17 residues.

The genes are TRBV11-3 and TRBJ2-5; possibly TRBD2 for D (5 bases). This CDR3 comprises 17 residues. Trimming left V 0 bases short and J 4 bases short, with 18 bases between. From germline, CDR1 is SGHNT and CDR2 YENEEA. The CDR3 DNA reads TGTGCCAGCAGCTTAGAACGTTACGTCGGAGGAGTAGAGACCCAGTACTTC. This sequence encodes CASSLERYVGGVETQYF.

The chain has TRBV5-8 and TRBJ2-7; D ambiguous. The CDR3 is 12 residues long. Per germline, CDR1 SGHTS and CDR2 YDEGEE. V was shortened by 0 bases and J by 3 bases, with 4 bases between the two germline ends. The DNA of the CDR3 is TGTGCCAGCAGCTTGGGTCGCTACGAGCAGTACTTC. This translates into CASSLGRYEQYF.

The V gene is TRBV28, the J gene TRBJ2-4; D perhaps matches TRBD1 (8 bases). The CDR3 spans 14 residues. V was trimmed by 3 bases and J by 6 bases, leaving 12 bases between them. CDR1 is MDHEN, CDR2 SYDVKM, per germline. The CDR3 nucleotides read TGTGCCAGCAGTTTGGGAGGGACAGGAAACATTCAGTACTTC. Translated, it gives CASSLGGTGNIQYF.

The chain has TRBV5-1 and TRBJ2-7; TRBD1 aligns across 12 bases. Per germline, CDR1 SGHRS and CDR2 YFSETQ. Trimming removed 4 bases from V and 4 bases from J; junction bases left unmatched: 3. CDR3 length: 14 amino acids. Written as DNA, the CDR3 is TGCGCCAGCAGCGGGGGACAGGGGGCTTACGAGCAGTACTTC. This gives the protein CASSGGQGAYEQYF.

The chain employs TRBV2 and TRBJ2-1, with a tentative D call TRBD2 (10 bases). Germline loops: CDR1 SNHLY, CDR2 FYNNEI. Trimming left V 4 bases short and J 8 bases short, with 30 bases between. The CDR3 has 19 residues. CDR3: CASSVDRGEASGSVDEQFF. In nucleotides, the CDR3 is TGTGCCAGCAGTGTAGACAGGGGGGAGGCTAGCGGGAGTGTAGATGAGCAGTTCTTC.

The V gene is TRBV7-8, the J gene TRBJ2-7, with D perhaps TRBD1 (5 bases). V was cut by 5 bases and J by 4 bases, with 9 bases left in between. Germline loops: CDR1 SGHVS, CDR2 FQNEAQ. The CDR3 length is 12 residues. CDR3 loop: CASSVQVYEQYF. In DNA form, the CDR3 reads TGTGCCAGCAGCGTACAGGTGTACGAGCAGTACTTC.

The J gene is TRBJ1-3, the V gene TRBV28, with D hard to call. V was cut by 0 bases and J by 4 bases, with 7 bases left in between. In germline, CDR1 is MDHEN, CDR2 SYDVKM. The CDR3 runs to 14 residues. DNA of the CDR3: TGTGCCAGCAGTTTATGGAGTGCAGGAAACACCATATATTTT. Encoded protein: CASSLWSAGNTIYF.

The chain is built from TRBV5-1 and TRBJ2-1; 15 positions agree with TRBD2. Germline V gives CDR1 SGHRS, CDR2 YFSETQ. This CDR3 has 18 amino acids. Trimming cost V 3 bases and J 1 base; bases outside gene matches: 5. CDR3 residues: CASSSGLAGGISYNEQFF. The DNA of the CDR3 is TGCGCCAGCAGCTCAGGACTAGCGGGAGGGATTTCCTACAATGAGCAGTTCTTC.